This T cell receptor (beta chain) was documented in a study of blood T cells in healthy people across ages. Trimming pared 4 bases from V and 4 bases from J, leaving 16 bases between. The germline V gene has CDR1 SGHRS and CDR2 YFSETQ. The CDR3 is 15 residues long. Only a few counts were recorded for this clonotype. Through a sample-barcoded 5' primer and a J-beta primer mix, a second PCR was run for 7 to 11 cycles. The template-switch adaptor was a 5' adaptor with 12 random nucleotides. It tagged each cDNA molecule. TCRdb itself ran the 5' RACE reads through MiXCR, one entry per CDR3 protein. The sample lists under 1,100,000 distinct CDR3 sequences; about 23% were seen once. These data were likewise used in another study, on T cells of mothers and their children.

This receptor was taken from a girl between 2 and 10 years old in good health. The sequencing sample was made of blood. The chain carries TRBV5-1 and TRBJ2-3, with D tentatively TRBD2 (5 bases). CDR3 sequence: CASSPHGVGADTQYF. Here the CDR3 DNA reads TGCGCCAGCAGCCCCCACGGGGTTGGTGCAGATACGCAGTATTTT.